A single sample gave rise to the 4 T cell receptor beta chains below, sequenced in a study of blood T cell repertoires in COVID-19. Assay used: immunoSEQ multiplex PCR; TCRdb lists only in-frame clones, some missing. The sample records nearly 110,000 clones, roughly 84% being singletons. The specimen was peripheral blood. These receptors all come from a human donor in a cohort sampled during active COVID-19.

In DNA, the CDR3 is TGTGCCAGCAGCAAATTAGACCCACCGTTCGGGTACGAGCAGTACTTC. This sequence encodes CASSKLDPPFGYEQYF. The chain couples TRBV21-1 to TRBJ2-7; no check of the table's D call, TRBD2, against the DNA was made. TRBV21-1 is reported as a pseudogene. This CDR3 spans 16 amino acids.

The chain recombines TRBV27 with TRBJ2-7, with TRBD1 identical over 11 bases. In germline, CDR1 is MNHEY, CDR2 SMNVEV (reference sequence). CDR3 size: 16 residues. Trimming removed 6 bases from V and 3 bases from J; junction bases left unmatched: 10. CDR3 amino acids: CASRKGWGTGGYEQYF. The CDR3 DNA reads TGTGCCAGCAGAAAAGGTTGGGGGACAGGGGGCTACGAGCAGTACTTC.

This clone has more than one count but fewer than ten. The chain employs TRBV19 and TRBJ1-4; D unclear. Between the trimmed V and J ends, which lost 5 bases and 4 bases, there was a span of 11 bases. This CDR3 comprises 14 residues. The germline gives CDR1 LNHDA, CDR2 SQIVND (reference sequence). The CDR3 reads CASSWTEGNEKLFF. CDR3 nucleotide sequence: TGTGCCAGTAGTTGGACGGAGGGTAATGAAAAACTGTTTTTT.

The CDR3 DNA reads as TGTGCCAGTAGTACCCCGAACAGGGTCGGGAACACTGAAGCTTTCTTT. As protein: CASSTPNRVGNTEAFF. This sequence joins TRBV19 and TRBJ1-1, with D perhaps TRBD1 (6 bases). In germline, CDR1 is LNHDA, CDR2 SQIVND (reference sequence). V lost 4 bases and J 1 base, leaving 16 bases between the germline ends. The CDR3 is 16 amino acids.